A single sample gave rise to the 4 T cell receptor beta chains below, sequenced in a study of CD8 T cells in Susac syndrome. Random hexamers served to reverse transcribe roughly 0.45 to 1 ug RNA. TCRdb used MiXCR to reprocess the immunoSEQ multiplex PCR reads, holding one entry per CDR3 protein. The data hold 300,000 to 350,000 distinct CDR3 sequences, with about 90% observed a single time. The sample was CD4+ T cells from PBMCs. These receptors originate from a human donor with multiple sclerosis.

The V and J genes are TRBV7-9 and TRBJ2-7, with D possibly TRBD1 on 6 matching bases. Trimming removed 4 bases at V and 6 bases at J, with 19 bases between. Germline V CDR1 and CDR2: SEHNR, FQNEAQ (reference sequence). The CDR3 has 15 amino acids. CDR3 amino acids: CASSSGRQGYREQYF. The CDR3 region has the DNA TGTGCCAGCAGCTCCGGCCGGCAGGGGTATCGCGAGCAGTACTTC.

The rearrangement uses TRBV12-3 or TRBV12-4 and TRBJ2-3; perhaps D is TRBD1 or TRBD2 (6 bases each). The CDR3 is 15 residues long. The V end lost 3 bases, the J end lost 4 bases, and 14 bases lay between the germline ends. The CDR3 DNA is TGTGCCAGCAGTTTGGTCCGGGGGCGGCCAGATACGCAGTATTTT. Translation gives CASSLVRGRPDTQYF.

The genes are TRBV3-1 and TRBJ2-5; D is ambiguous. Germline V gene sequence: CDR1 LGHDT, CDR2 YNNKEL (reference sequence). The CDR3 is 14 amino acids. V lost 1 base to trimming and J lost 2 bases, with 8 bases between them. The CDR3 bases are TGTGCCAGCAGCCAAGTTCGGCAGCAAGAGACCCAGTACTTC. This translates into CASSQVRQQETQYF.

The chain links TRBV7-8 to TRBJ1-5; 9 nucleotides agree with TRBD1. Germline assignment: CDR1 SGHVS and CDR2 FQNEAQ. V trimming: 5 bases; J trimming: 2 bases; junction bases outside the gene matches: 4. The CDR3 spans 15 residues. CDR3 region: CASSARDRGNQPQHF. CDR3 coding DNA: TGTGCCAGCAGCGCCCGGGACAGGGGCAATCAGCCCCAGCATTTT.